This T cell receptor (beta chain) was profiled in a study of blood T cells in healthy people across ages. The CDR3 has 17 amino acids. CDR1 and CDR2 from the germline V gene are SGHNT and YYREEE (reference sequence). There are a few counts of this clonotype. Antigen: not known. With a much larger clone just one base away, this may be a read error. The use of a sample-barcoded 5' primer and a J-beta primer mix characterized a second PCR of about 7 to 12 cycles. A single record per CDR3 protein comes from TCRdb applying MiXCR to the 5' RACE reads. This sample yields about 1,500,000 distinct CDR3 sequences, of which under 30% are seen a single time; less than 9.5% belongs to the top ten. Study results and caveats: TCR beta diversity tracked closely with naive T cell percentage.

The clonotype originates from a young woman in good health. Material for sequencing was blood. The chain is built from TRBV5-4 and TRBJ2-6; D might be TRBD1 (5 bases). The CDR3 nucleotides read TGTGCCAGCAGCCCGGACAATGTGGTGTCTGGGGCCAACGTCCGGACTTTC. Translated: CASSPDNVVSGANVRTF.